This passage covers 16 T cell receptor beta chains from one sample sequenced in a study of blood T cell repertoires in COVID-19. Data came from immunoSEQ multiplex PCR; TCRdb stores just in-frame clones and leaves some out. The repertoire holds more than 200,000 clones, 70% to 90% seen once, with 0.65% to 0.85% in the top ten. The sequenced sample was peripheral blood. These receptors were collected from a man aged 40-49 years with acute or convalescent COVID-19.

The genes are TRBV19 and TRBJ2-3; D call uncertain. This CDR3 contains 12 residues. Germline loops: CDR1 LNHDA, CDR2 SQIVND (reference sequence). The V end was cut by 5 bases, the J end by 6 bases, with 9 bases between. CDR3 coding DNA: TGTGCCAGTAGTTACCAGGCGGATACGCAGTATTTT. Encoded protein: CASSYQADTQYF.

This chain links TRBV6-2 or TRBV6-3 with TRBJ2-2, with TRBD2 as a possible D gene (6 bases). Germline V gene data show CDR1 as MNHEY and CDR2 as SVGEGT. The CDR3 loop spans 16 amino acids. V lost 2 bases, J lost 1 base, and 11 bases lay in between. This chain's CDR3 is CASSYTAEGNTGELFF. The CDR3 DNA reads TGTGCCAGCAGTTACACAGCGGAGGGGAACACCGGGGAGCTGTTTTTT.

A note on this clone: The junction departs from the called germline gene at one end, perhaps through a read error. The genes are TRBV30 and TRBJ2-1; 7 bases align to TRBD2. From germline, CDR1 is GTSNPN and CDR2 SVGIG (reference sequence). This CDR3 contains 12 residues. CDR3 amino acids: CAGSSGVGEQFF. Written as DNA, the CDR3 is TGTGCCGGGAGCAGCGGGGTGGGTGAGCAGTTCTTC.

This chain links TRBV7-8 with TRBJ2-1; 11 bases line up with TRBD2. The CDR3 is 15 residues long. Germline loops: CDR1 SGHVS, CDR2 FQNEAQ. J lost 8 bases, V lost 5 bases, and 8 bases had no gene match. The CDR3 spells CASSPGTSGGYEQFF. CDR3 DNA sequence: TGTGCCAGCAGCCCTGGGACTAGCGGTGGCTATGAGCAGTTCTTC.

The chain joins TRBV3-1 (or the pseudogene TRBV3-2) to TRBJ2-1; 10 bases agree with TRBD2. CDR1 is LGHDT, CDR2 YNNKEL, per germline (reference sequence). The CDR3 is made up of 16 amino acids. V trimming: 0 bases; J trimming: 8 bases; junction bases outside the gene matches: 7. The DNA for the CDR3 is TGTGCCAGCAGCCAAGAGGTAGCGGGAGGTTTTGATGAGCAGTTCTTC. Translated: CASSQEVAGGFDEQFF.

This chain connects TRBV28 to TRBJ2-6; a possible D gene is TRBD1 (6 bases). The length of the CDR3 is 15 residues. V dropped 6 bases and J dropped 2 bases, with 11 bases sitting between them. Germline V CDR1 and CDR2: MDHEN, SYDVKM. CDR3 sequence reads: CASSSGQTGANVLTF. Written as DNA, the CDR3 is TGTGCCAGCAGCTCGGGACAAACTGGGGCCAACGTCCTGACTTTC.

The gene calls are TRBV28 and TRBJ1-1, with D possibly matching TRBD1 (5 bases). Per the germline V gene, CDR1 is MDHEN and CDR2 is SYDVKM. CDR3 size: 15 residues. Between the trimmed V and J ends, which lost 7 bases and 0 bases, there was a span of 15 bases. CDR3 sequence reads: CASNSWGELNTEAFF. The CDR3 DNA follows: TGTGCCAGCAACTCTTGGGGGGAGTTGAACACTGAAGCTTTCTTT.

The V call is TRBV5-1, the J call TRBJ2-2; TRBD1 matches 7 bases. This CDR3 is 15 amino acids long. In germline, CDR1 is SGHRS, CDR2 YFSETQ. J was trimmed by 1 base and V by 4 bases; bases with no gene match: 4. The CDR3 nucleotides read TGCGCCAGCAGCATCCGGACAGGGAACACCGGGGAGCTGTTTTTT. This gives the protein CASSIRTGNTGELFF. Full variable domain (outside the CDR3, taken from reference TRBV5-1 and TRBJ2-2): KAGVTQTPRYLIKTRGQQVTLSCSPISGHRSVSWYQQTPGQGLQFLFEYFSETQRNKGNFPGRFSGRQFSNSRSEMNVSTLELGDSALYLCASSIRTGNTGELFFGEGSRLTVL.

This clone was seen just once. The chain has TRBV29-1 and TRBJ2-1; tentatively, D is TRBD2 (7 bases). V lost 4 bases and J lost 7, with 20 bases in between. This CDR3 region has 15 residues. In germline, CDR1 is SQVTM, CDR2 ANQGSEA. This CDR3 is CSVVGGLPRTNEQFF. In nucleotides, the CDR3 is TGCAGCGTTGTGGGGGGGCTACCGAGGACAAATGAGCAGTTCTTC.

J is TRBJ2-1 and V is TRBV19; TRBD1 agrees at 8 bases. Trimming at V came to 6 bases and at J to 6 bases, leaving 13 bases not matched to a gene. CDR1 and CDR2 (germline): LNHDA, SQIVND (reference sequence). The CDR3 consists of 16 residues. CDR3 region: CASSPLTGGWGNEQFF. As DNA, the CDR3 is TGTGCCAGTAGCCCCCTTACAGGGGGGTGGGGCAATGAGCAGTTCTTC.

This chain uses TRBV5-1 with TRBJ2-5; TRBD2 agrees at 7 bases. Germline CDR1 reads SGHRS; CDR2 reads YFSETQ. This CDR3 is 16 amino acids long. J lost 5 bases, V lost 4 bases, and 14 bases had no gene match. The CDR3 bases are TGCGCCAGCAGCAAGTTGGCTAGCGGCGGTTGGGAGACCCAGTACTTC. This codes for CASSKLASGGWETQYF.

This rearrangement joins TRBV7-8 to TRBJ2-7, with TRBD2 matching over 9 bases. The V gene's germline CDR1 is SGHVS and CDR2 FQNEAQ. This CDR3 spans 15 amino acids. V trimming: 1 base; J trimming: 6 bases; junction bases outside the gene matches: 7. The CDR3 reads CASSLDAGGPSEQYF. In nucleotides, the CDR3 is TGTGCCAGCAGCTTAGATGCGGGAGGGCCCAGCGAGCAGTACTTC.

V and J are TRBV11-2 and TRBJ2-7, with 9 positions matching TRBD2. This CDR3 is 15 amino acids long. J lost 2 bases, V lost 0 bases, and 2 bases had no gene match. Germline CDR1 and CDR2: SGHAT and FQNNGV. The CDR3 loop is CASSLEAGGPYEQYF. In DNA, the CDR3 is TGTGCCAGCAGCTTAGAGGCGGGGGGGCCCTACGAGCAGTACTTC.

This chain connects TRBV11-2 to TRBJ2-7; weak D call: TRBD2 (7 bases). Per the germline V gene, CDR1 is SGHAT and CDR2 is FQNNGV. This CDR3 region has 16 residues. V lost 5 bases to trimming and J lost 3 bases, with 20 bases between them. As DNA, the CDR3 is TGTGCCAGCAGCCGTTGGGGGGGGCTAGCTAACTACGAGCAGTACTTC. Protein: CASSRWGGLANYEQYF. Looking up the rest from reference TRBV11-2 and TRBJ2-7 gives the full variable domain: EAGVAQSPRYKIIEKRQSVAFWCNPISGHATLYWYQQILGQGPKLLIQFQNNGVVDDSQLPKDRFSAERLKGVDSTLKIQPAKLEDSAVYLCASSRWGGLANYEQYFGPGTRLTVT.

CDR3 sequence: CASSFPGSAGEAFF. The CDR3, as DNA: TGTGCCAGCAGTTTCCCCGGGTCAGCCGGAGAAGCTTTCTTT. The rearrangement uses TRBV6-6 and TRBJ1-1; the D is unclear. Germline-derived CDR1 and CDR2 are MNHNY and SVGAGI (reference sequence). The CDR3 extends over 14 amino acids. With 4 bases removed from V and 8 bases from J, the gap between germline ends came to 17 bases.

This sequence joins TRBV10-1 and TRBJ1-6; maybe TRBD1 (5 bases). V lost 2 bases, J lost 9 bases, and 11 bases lay in between. This CDR3 contains 14 residues. Germline V gene sequence: CDR1 WNHNN, CDR2 SYGVQD (reference sequence). CDR3 protein: CASSEQGRPSPLHF. Here the CDR3 DNA reads TGCGCCAGCAGTGAGCAGGGCCGCCCTTCACCCCTCCACTTT.